This TCR beta chain was captured by sequencing in a study of T cells in Graves' hyperthyroidism and ophthalmopathy. Study results and caveats: A model built on 13 V-J features separated ophthalmopathy from stable hyperthyroidism.

Amplification of TCR beta CDR3 regions used RNA as the template. RT-PCR in the first round (using the HTBI primer set) targeted the TCR CDR3. MiXCR, applied by TCRdb to the multiplex PCR reads, yields one record per CDR3 protein. The profile shows around 600,000 distinct CDR3 sequences, roughly 15% of them singletons. As to this clonotype: Its matching antigen is unknown.

For ophthalmopathy patients, the Clinical Activity Score was at least 3 and the NOSPECS grade at least 4; duration was under 3 months. Source material for PBMCs was around 10 ml fresh peripheral blood. This receptor was taken from a woman aged 45-65 years with Graves' ophthalmopathy. The material sequenced was blood.

CDR3 amino acids: CASSEAPPASRGAKNIQYF. CDR3 sequence (DNA): TGTGCCAGCAGTGAAGCTCCGCCGGCCTCCCGTGGAGCCAAAAACATTCAGTACTTC. V usage is TRBV6-1 and J usage is TRBJ2-4; D ambiguous. The germline V gene encodes CDR1 MNHNS and CDR2 SASEGT. V was cut by 0 bases and J by 0 bases, with 18 bases left in between. This CDR3 spans 19 amino acids.